This entry concerns a single T cell receptor beta chain. Its specificity is unknown. Some clones are missing from TCRdb's copy, which holds only in-frame ones; the method was immunoSEQ multiplex PCR. The top ten hold roughly 2.7% of the sample, which has over 95,000 clones, roughly 90% seen once. This specimen belongs to a study of T cell responses to AZD1222 COVID-19 vaccine. Study-level information: Combined were second doses at about 4 or about 12 weeks. Notes on the study in general: Among the donors, most were white British and more were female, and clonal diversity was possibly underestimated.

Germline CDR1 and CDR2: MNHEY and SVGAGI. The CDR3 contains 10 residues. Trimming removed 10 bases from V and 4 bases from J, with 4 bases in between. This rearrangement joins TRBV6-5 to TRBJ1-4; D not resolved. The sequence was collected from an adult in good health. This specimen consisted of peripheral blood, obtained on day 0 of AZD1222 vaccination. The CDR3 DNA reads TGTGCCACCCGTAATGAAAAACTGTTTTTT. It specifies CATRNEKLFF.